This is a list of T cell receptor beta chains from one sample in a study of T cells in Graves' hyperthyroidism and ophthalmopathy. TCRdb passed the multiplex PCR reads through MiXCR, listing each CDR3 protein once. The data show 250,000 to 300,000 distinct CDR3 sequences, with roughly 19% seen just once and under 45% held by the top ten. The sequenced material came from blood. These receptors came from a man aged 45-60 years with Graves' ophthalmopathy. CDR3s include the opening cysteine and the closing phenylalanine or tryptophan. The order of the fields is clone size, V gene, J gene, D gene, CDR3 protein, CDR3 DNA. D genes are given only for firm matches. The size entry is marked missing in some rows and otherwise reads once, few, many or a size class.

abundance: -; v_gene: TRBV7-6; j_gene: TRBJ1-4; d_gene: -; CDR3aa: CASSPRVFRETNEKLFF; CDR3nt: TGTGCCAGCAGCCCACGTGTCTTCCGGGAAACTAATGAAAAACTGTTTTTT
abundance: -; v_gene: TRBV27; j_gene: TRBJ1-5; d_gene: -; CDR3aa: CASRAGRASNQPQHF; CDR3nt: TGTGCCAGCAGGGCCGGCAGGGCAAGCAATCAGCCCCAGCATTTT
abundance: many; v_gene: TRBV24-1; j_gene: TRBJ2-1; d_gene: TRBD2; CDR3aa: CATSDPTSGWYNEQFF; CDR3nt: TGTGCCACCAGTGATCCGACTAGCGGGTGGTACAATGAGCAGTTCTTC
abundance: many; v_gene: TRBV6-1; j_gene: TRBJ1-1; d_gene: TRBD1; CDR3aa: CASRRTGEGAFF; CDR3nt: TGTGCCAGCAGGCGGACAGGGGAGGGAGCTTTCTTT
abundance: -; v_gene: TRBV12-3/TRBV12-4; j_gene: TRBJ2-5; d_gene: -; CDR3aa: CASIGRKETQYF; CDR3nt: TGTGCCAGCATCGGGCGGAAAGAGACCCAGTACTTC
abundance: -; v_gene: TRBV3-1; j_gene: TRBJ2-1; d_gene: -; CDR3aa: CASSPRRDGILFF; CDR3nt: TGTGCCAGCAGTCCCCGGCGGGACGGAATTCTGTTCTTC
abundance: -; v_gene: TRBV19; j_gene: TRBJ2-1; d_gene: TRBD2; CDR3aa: CASSTPAGPYNEQFF; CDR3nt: TGTGCCAGTAGTACCCCAGCGGGACCCTACAATGAGCAGTTCTTC
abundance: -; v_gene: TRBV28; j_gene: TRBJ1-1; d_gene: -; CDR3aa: CASSLITEAFF; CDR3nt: TGTGCCAGCAGTTTGATTACTGAAGCTTTCTTT
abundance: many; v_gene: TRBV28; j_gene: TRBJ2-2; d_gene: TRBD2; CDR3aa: CASSYPQREGLNGELFF; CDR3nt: TGTGCCAGCAGTTACCCTCAGCGGGAGGGCCTTAACGGGGAGCTGTTTTTT
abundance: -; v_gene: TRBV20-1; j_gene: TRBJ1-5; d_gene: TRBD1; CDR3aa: CSAIPGQGAASNQPQHF; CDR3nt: TGCAGTGCCATCCCGGGACAGGGGGCAGCGAGCAATCAGCCCCAGCATTTT
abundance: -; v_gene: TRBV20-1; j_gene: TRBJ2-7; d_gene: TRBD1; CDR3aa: CSAPTGTGGAQQYF; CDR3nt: TGCAGTGCCCCGACGGGGACAGGGGGCGCCCAGCAGTACTTC
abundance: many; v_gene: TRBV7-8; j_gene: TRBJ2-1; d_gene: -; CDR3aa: CASSLGSSKISNEQFF; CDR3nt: TGTGCCAGCAGCTTAGGAAGTAGCAAAATTAGCAATGAGCAGTTCTTC
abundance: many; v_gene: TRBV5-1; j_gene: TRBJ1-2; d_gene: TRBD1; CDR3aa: CASSSDRGGYGYTF; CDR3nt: TGCGCCAGCAGCTCGGACAGGGGAGGCTATGGCTACACCTTC
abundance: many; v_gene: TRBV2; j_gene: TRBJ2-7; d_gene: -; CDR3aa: CASKGDFNEQYF; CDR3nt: TGTGCCAGCAAAGGGGATTTCAACGAGCAGTACTTC
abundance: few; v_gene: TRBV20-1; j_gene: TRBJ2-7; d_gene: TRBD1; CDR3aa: CSADTGTVGEQYF; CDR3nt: TGCAGTGCTGATACCGGGACAGTAGGCGAGCAGTACTTC
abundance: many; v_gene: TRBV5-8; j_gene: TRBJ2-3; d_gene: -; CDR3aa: CASSLEGTRTDTQYF; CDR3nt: TGTGCCAGCAGCTTGGAGGGGACACGCACAGATACGCAGTATTTT